A selection of T cell receptor beta chains follows, all from one sample in a study of T cells after yellow fever vaccination. MiXCR, applied by TCRdb to the 5' RACE reads, yields one record per CDR3 protein. The repertoire holds 250,000 or so distinct CDR3 sequences, with roughly 4% as singletons. The specimen comprised PBMCs, sampled 15 days after the yellow fever booster vaccination. The receptor set was obtained from a man in his late teens or twenties who received the YFV17D yellow fever vaccine. The CDR3 runs from the conserved cysteine through the conserved F or W. D genes are given only for firm matches. Size is stated for part of the rows, as once, few or many counts, or as a class when the clone is expanded.

v_call: TRBV7-2; d_call: .; j_call: TRBJ2-2; clone_size: many; cdr3_nt: TGTGCCAGCAGGTCGTTTGGGACGGATCTGAACACCGGGGAGCTGTTTTTT; cdr3_aa: CASRSFGTDLNTGELFF
v_call: TRBV4-2; d_call: .; j_call: TRBJ1-1; clone_size: many; cdr3_nt: TGTGCCAGCAGCCCGGGACTGATCAACACTGAAGCTTTCTTT; cdr3_aa: CASSPGLINTEAFF
v_call: TRBV28; d_call: TRBD1; j_call: TRBJ1-2; clone_size: many; cdr3_nt: TGTGCCAGCAGCGGACAGGGACGGTATGGCTACACCTTC; cdr3_aa: CASSGQGRYGYTF
v_call: TRBV7-2; d_call: TRBD2; j_call: TRBJ2-3; clone_size: many; cdr3_nt: TGTGCCAGCAGCCGCCTTAGCGGGGGAGGGGATACGCAGTATTTT; cdr3_aa: CASSRLSGGGDTQYF
v_call: TRBV5-5; d_call: .; j_call: TRBJ1-5; clone_size: many; cdr3_nt: TGTGCCAGCAGCTGGGCCCCGAACAATCAGCCCCAGCATTTT; cdr3_aa: CASSWAPNNQPQHF
v_call: TRBV13; d_call: .; j_call: TRBJ1-1; clone_size: many; cdr3_nt: TGTGCCAGCAGCTTAGACTACACTGAAGCTTTCTTT; cdr3_aa: CASSLDYTEAFF
v_call: TRBV12-3/TRBV12-4; d_call: .; j_call: TRBJ2-3; clone_size: many; cdr3_nt: TGTGCCAGCAGTGGCCAGACGGGGGGACAGGGCACAGATACGCAGTATTTT; cdr3_aa: CASSGQTGGQGTDTQYF
v_call: TRBV12-3/TRBV12-4; d_call: TRBD1; j_call: TRBJ1-5; clone_size: many; cdr3_nt: TGTGCCAGCAGTTTAAGGGGGCGAGGCAATCAGCCCCAGCATTTT; cdr3_aa: CASSLRGRGNQPQHF
v_call: TRBV7-2; d_call: TRBD1; j_call: TRBJ2-2; clone_size: many; cdr3_nt: TGTGCCAGCAGCTGGAAGCGTCCGACAGGGATGGACACCGGGGAGCTGTTTTTT; cdr3_aa: CASSWKRPTGMDTGELFF
v_call: TRBV29-1; d_call: .; j_call: TRBJ1-2; clone_size: many; cdr3_nt: TGCAGCGTTGCTAGTGGGCTTGACTATGGCTACACCTTC; cdr3_aa: CSVASGLDYGYTF
v_call: TRBV6-1; d_call: .; j_call: TRBJ1-1; clone_size: many; cdr3_nt: TGTGCCAGCAGGTGGTACGGGAACACTGAAGCTTTCTTT; cdr3_aa: CASRWYGNTEAFF
v_call: TRBV5-4; d_call: TRBD2; j_call: TRBJ2-5; clone_size: many; cdr3_nt: TGTGCCAGCAGCTTGTCCGGGAACCTCGGGGGGGAGACCCAGTACTTC; cdr3_aa: CASSLSGNLGGETQYF
v_call: TRBV6-5; d_call: .; j_call: TRBJ2-7; clone_size: many; cdr3_nt: TGTGCCAGCAGTCCAGGGAACTACGAGCAGTACTTC; cdr3_aa: CASSPGNYEQYF
v_call: TRBV6-5; d_call: .; j_call: TRBJ2-7; clone_size: .; cdr3_nt: TGTGCCAGCAGTCCTGTGACGCGGAACGAGCAGTACTTC; cdr3_aa: CASSPVTRNEQYF
v_call: TRBV6-5; d_call: .; j_call: TRBJ1-1; clone_size: many; cdr3_nt: TGTGCCAGCAGTTACTCGAGCTGGGGTGGCACTGAAGCTTTCTTT; cdr3_aa: CASSYSSWGGTEAFF
v_call: TRBV5-1; d_call: .; j_call: TRBJ2-6; clone_size: many; cdr3_nt: TGCGCCAGCAGCTTATCCCGGGACGACCCCTCTGGGGCCAACGTCCTGACTTTC; cdr3_aa: CASSLSRDDPSGANVLTF
v_call: TRBV6-2/TRBV6-3; d_call: .; j_call: TRBJ2-1; clone_size: many; cdr3_nt: TGTGCCAGCAGGGCCACGGATGAGCAGTTCTTC; cdr3_aa: CASRATDEQFF
v_call: TRBV10-3; d_call: .; j_call: TRBJ2-5; clone_size: many; cdr3_nt: TGTGCCATCAGTGAGTGGACTTCCGACAGTCAAGAGACCCAGTACTTC; cdr3_aa: CAISEWTSDSQETQYF
v_call: TRBV7-2; d_call: .; j_call: TRBJ2-5; clone_size: many; cdr3_nt: TGTGCCAGCAGCCCTCAGGGGACGTTACAAGAGACCCAGTACTTC; cdr3_aa: CASSPQGTLQETQYF
v_call: TRBV4-2; d_call: TRBD2; j_call: TRBJ2-1; clone_size: many; cdr3_nt: TGTGCCAGCAGCCAAGTAGCGGGGGGGTACAATGAGCAGTTCTTC; cdr3_aa: CASSQVAGGYNEQFF
v_call: TRBV12-3/TRBV12-4; d_call: .; j_call: TRBJ2-3; clone_size: many; cdr3_nt: TGTGCCAGCAGTCCCGACGGAACAACAATGACAGATACGCAGTATTTT; cdr3_aa: CASSPDGTTMTDTQYF
v_call: TRBV19; d_call: .; j_call: TRBJ1-1; clone_size: many; cdr3_nt: TGTGCCAGTAGTATAGGGACTGGCGATGAAGCTTTCTTT; cdr3_aa: CASSIGTGDEAFF
v_call: TRBV4-2; d_call: .; j_call: TRBJ1-4; clone_size: few; cdr3_nt: TGTGCCACCGGGAGCAGTGGTAATGAAAAACTGTTTTTT; cdr3_aa: CATGSSGNEKLFF
v_call: TRBV12-3/TRBV12-4; d_call: .; j_call: TRBJ2-7; clone_size: many; cdr3_nt: TGTGCCAGCAGTATTGGACAGCCCCATGACGAGCAGTACTTC; cdr3_aa: CASSIGQPHDEQYF
v_call: TRBV12-3/TRBV12-4; d_call: .; j_call: TRBJ2-6; clone_size: many; cdr3_nt: TGTGCCAGCCAAATAGGATATGGGGCCAACGTCCTGACTTTC; cdr3_aa: CASQIGYGANVLTF
v_call: TRBV19; d_call: .; j_call: TRBJ2-2; clone_size: many; cdr3_nt: TGTGCCAGTGGTCAACAGGGAGTAACCGGGGAGCTGTTTTTT; cdr3_aa: CASGQQGVTGELFF
v_call: TRBV7-9; d_call: TRBD1; j_call: TRBJ1-4; clone_size: few; cdr3_nt: TGTGCCAGCAGCTTAACACAGGGGAGCGAAAAACTGTTTTTT; cdr3_aa: CASSLTQGSEKLFF
v_call: TRBV5-1; d_call: .; j_call: TRBJ1-1; clone_size: many; cdr3_nt: TGCGCCAGCAGCTTGGCGGCAGGCAACACTGAAGCTTTCTTT; cdr3_aa: CASSLAAGNTEAFF
v_call: TRBV6-2/TRBV6-3; d_call: .; j_call: TRBJ1-2; clone_size: many; cdr3_nt: TGTGCCAGCAGTTACGTCGTTACTAACTATGGCTACACCTTC; cdr3_aa: CASSYVVTNYGYTF
v_call: TRBV12-3/TRBV12-4; d_call: .; j_call: TRBJ1-5; clone_size: many; cdr3_nt: TGTGCCAGCAGTTTTTTGGGGATGGGTCAGCCCCAGCATTTT; cdr3_aa: CASSFLGMGQPQHF
v_call: TRBV20-1; d_call: TRBD1; j_call: TRBJ2-1; clone_size: many; cdr3_nt: TGCAGTGCTAGTACAGGGGGCGGCGGTTATGAGCAGTTCTTC; cdr3_aa: CSASTGGGGYEQFF
v_call: TRBV19; d_call: .; j_call: TRBJ1-2; clone_size: many; cdr3_nt: TGTGCCAGTAAAGCTCCGGGGGCTAACTATGGCTACACCTTC; cdr3_aa: CASKAPGANYGYTF
v_call: TRBV5-6; d_call: .; j_call: TRBJ1-2; clone_size: many; cdr3_nt: TGTGCCAGCAGCTTGGGCGGGGGAGACCAGAACTATGGCTACACCTTC; cdr3_aa: CASSLGGGDQNYGYTF
v_call: TRBV4-1; d_call: .; j_call: TRBJ1-2; clone_size: many; cdr3_nt: TGCGCCAGCAGCCAAGATCCCGGGAATGGCTACACCTTC; cdr3_aa: CASSQDPGNGYTF
v_call: TRBV10-3; d_call: TRBD2; j_call: TRBJ2-7; clone_size: many; cdr3_nt: TGTGCCATCAGTTCATTAGCGGGGTACGGCGAGCAGTACTTC; cdr3_aa: CAISSLAGYGEQYF
v_call: TRBV7-8; d_call: .; j_call: TRBJ1-2; clone_size: many; cdr3_nt: TGTGCCAGCGGCGAAAACCCATCGTATGGCTACACCTTC; cdr3_aa: CASGENPSYGYTF
v_call: TRBV29-1; d_call: .; j_call: TRBJ2-7; clone_size: many; cdr3_nt: TGCAGCGTTGGAACGGGGGACGAGCAGTACTTC; cdr3_aa: CSVGTGDEQYF
v_call: TRBV7-8; d_call: TRBD2; j_call: TRBJ2-3; clone_size: many; cdr3_nt: TGTGCCAGCAGCTTAGTAGGACTAGCGGGTCCAGATACGCAGTATTTT; cdr3_aa: CASSLVGLAGPDTQYF
v_call: TRBV4-3; d_call: .; j_call: TRBJ2-5; clone_size: many; cdr3_nt: TGCGCCAGCAGCCAAGGCCGATGGTACCAAGAGACCCAGTACTTC; cdr3_aa: CASSQGRWYQETQYF
v_call: TRBV7-2; d_call: .; j_call: TRBJ2-3; clone_size: many; cdr3_nt: TGTGCCAGCAGCTTAAGGTTCCCCTGGACTCCAAGGGGTACGCAGTATTTT; cdr3_aa: CASSLRFPWTPRGTQYF
v_call: TRBV7-2; d_call: TRBD1; j_call: TRBJ2-7; clone_size: many; cdr3_nt: TGTGCCAGCAGCTTAGCCCGGGACAGGGCTCGGGAGCAGTACTTC; cdr3_aa: CASSLARDRAREQYF
v_call: TRBV7-8; d_call: .; j_call: TRBJ2-5; clone_size: many; cdr3_nt: TGTGCCAGCAGCTTAGTCGTGACAGAAGAGACCCAGTACTTC; cdr3_aa: CASSLVVTEETQYF
v_call: TRBV13; d_call: .; j_call: TRBJ1-1; clone_size: many; cdr3_nt: TGTGCCAGCAGCCTCTTTTCGGGAGTCGACACTGAAGCTTTCTTT; cdr3_aa: CASSLFSGVDTEAFF
v_call: TRBV5-4; d_call: .; j_call: TRBJ2-2; clone_size: .; cdr3_nt: TGTGCCAGCAGCAGGACTTCCTCCGGGGAGCTGTTTTTT; cdr3_aa: CASSRTSSGELFF
v_call: TRBV20-1; d_call: .; j_call: TRBJ2-4; clone_size: many; cdr3_nt: TGCAGTGCTGGGCCCCAAGCGACAGCCAAAAACATTCAGTACTTC; cdr3_aa: CSAGPQATAKNIQYF
v_call: TRBV6-5; d_call: TRBD2; j_call: TRBJ2-3; clone_size: many; cdr3_nt: TGTGCCAGCAGTTACTTGGGACTAGGGGGAGATACGCAGTATTTT; cdr3_aa: CASSYLGLGGDTQYF